One T cell receptor (beta chain) is described in this entry. This CDR3 has 14 residues. Germline values: CDR1 SEHNR, CDR2 FQNEAQ (reference sequence). The ends lost 5 bases at V and 2 bases at J; junction bases unmatched: 5. The sample is drawn from a study of CD8+ T cells in alopecia areata. Indicated treatment: oral pan-JAK inhibitor, 5-10 mg twice daily. The authors extracted RNA and reverse transcribed it into cDNA as the sequencing template. Libraries were prepared by immunoSEQ multiplex PCR; TCRdb keeps only in-frame clonotypes and omits some of them. The repertoire holds 150,000 to 200,000 clones, with 58% as singletons.

The source of this sequence is a human donor with alopecia areata. The specimen was CD4+ T cells sorted from blood, collected between weeks 55 and 65, from a patient treated with tofacitinib. The rearrangement uses TRBV7-9 and TRBJ1-2; 7 nucleotides line up with TRBD1. The CDR3 DNA reads as TGTGCCAGCAGCAGACAACAGGGGAACTATGGCTACACCTTC. Translated, it gives CASSRQQGNYGYTF. Complete variable domain (other parts from reference TRBV7-9 and TRBJ1-2): DTGVSQNPRHKITKRGQNVTFRCDPISEHNRLYWYRQTLGQGPEFLTYFQNEAQLEKSRLLSDRFSAERPKGSFSTLEIQRTEQGDSAMYLCASSRQQGNYGYTFGSGTRLTVV.